A selection of T cell receptor beta chains follows, all from one sample in a study of blood T cell repertoires in COVID-19. Sequenced by immunoSEQ multiplex PCR; TCRdb stores in-frame clones only, minus some. The sample contains about 200,000 clones, 65% to 90% of which appear only once. Sequenced input: PBMCs or T cells enriched from blood (not recorded which). The source is a middle-aged man who had recovered from COVID-19. Each CDR3 is given with its conserved first and last residue. The D gene is left open where the match is weak. A row's size may be missing; if present it is once, few, many or a size class.

clone_size	v_call	d_call	j_call	cdr3_nt	cdr3_aa
-	TRBV5-1	TRBD1	TRBJ1-2	TGCGCCAGCAGCCTGACAGGGGGCGGGCATGGCTACACCTTC	CASSLTGGGHGYTF
-	TRBV6-5	TRBD2	TRBJ2-2	TGTGCCAGCAGTTCCGGGAGCGGGAGGGCCGCCGGGGAGCTGTTTTTT	CASSSGSGRAAGELFF
-	TRBV2	-	TRBJ1-5	TGTGCCAGCAGTGAGTCCGGGTTTAGCCAGCCCCAGCATTTT	CASSESGFSQPQHF
-	TRBV10-3	TRBD1	TRBJ1-2	TGTGCCATCAGTACTCAAACAGGGGGCGTTGGCTACACCTTC	CAISTQTGGVGYTF
-	TRBV5-6	-	TRBJ1-2	TGTGCCAGCAGCTTGGTCGGGGATGGCTACACCTTC	CASSLVGDGYTF
-	TRBV19	-	TRBJ1-1	TGTGCCAGTAGTATAGCAGGGTACACTGAAGCTTTCTTT	CASSIAGYTEAFF
-	TRBV7-2	-	TRBJ2-3	TGTGCCAGCAGCTTAGCGTTTACTAGCAGGACAGATACGCAGTATTTT	CASSLAFTSRTDTQYF
-	TRBV6-2/TRBV6-3	TRBD2	TRBJ2-3	TGTGCCAGCAGTTACGGGGGAGGGAGCACAGATACGCAGTATTTT	CASSYGGGSTDTQYF
-	TRBV4-1	TRBD2	TRBJ2-1	TGCGCCAGCAGCCAAGTTTCGGGGACTAGCGGGAGGGCCTACAATGAGCAGTTCTTC	CASSQVSGTSGRAYNEQFF
-	TRBV6-2/TRBV6-3	-	TRBJ2-3	TGTGCCAGCAGTTACGCAGGGACAGATACGCAGTATTTT	CASSYAGTDTQYF
-	TRBV3-1/TRBV3-2	TRBD1	TRBJ1-4	TGTGCCAGCAGCCTATCTGACAGGGGGGTGAATGAAAAACTGTTTTTT	CASSLSDRGVNEKLFF
-	TRBV19	-	TRBJ1-4	TGTGCCACCGAGGACAGACCTAATGAAAAACTGTTTTTT	CATEDRPNEKLFF
-	TRBV7-8	TRBD1	TRBJ2-5	TGTGCCAGCAGCTTACGGGGACAGGGAGAGACCCAGTACTTC	CASSLRGQGETQYF
-	TRBV7-8	-	TRBJ1-2	TGTGCCAGCAGCCTCGAGTATGGCTACACCTTC	CASSLEYGYTF
-	TRBV19	-	TRBJ2-3	TGTGCCAGTAGTAGGGGCGGCTCTTCCACAGATACGCAGTATTTT	CASSRGGSSTDTQYF
-	TRBV11-2	TRBD2	TRBJ2-5	TGTGCCAGCAGACCGCCCACCGGGACTAGCGGGATCCAAGAGACCCAGTACTTC	CASRPPTGTSGIQETQYF
-	TRBV2	-	TRBJ1-2	TGTGCCAGCAGTGATCCGAACTATGGCTACACCTTC	CASSDPNYGYTF
few	TRBV2	TRBD1	TRBJ2-5	TGTGCCAGCAGTTCCGGGGCAGGGGGTAATCAAGAGACCCAGTACTTC	CASSSGAGGNQETQYF
-	TRBV7-8	-	TRBJ1-4	TGTGCCAGCAGCATCACAGGCACACCTAATGAAAAACTGTTTTTT	CASSITGTPNEKLFF
-	TRBV5-1	-	TRBJ2-1	TGCGCCAGCAGCTTGGTGGGAGCAGATGAGCAGTTCTTC	CASSLVGADEQFF
many	TRBV7-9	-	TRBJ1-2	TGTGCCAGCAGCTTAGAGAGGAGCCCTCACTATGGCTACACCTTC	CASSLERSPHYGYTF
-	TRBV5-1	-	TRBJ2-7	TGCGCCAGCAGCTTGGCAGGGGACAACGAGCAGTACTTC	CASSLAGDNEQYF
-	TRBV10-1	-	TRBJ2-5	TGCGCCAGCAGTGAGGGTTTTGTAGTACCCCAAGAGACCCAGTACTTC	CASSEGFVVPQETQYF
-	TRBV6-1	-	TRBJ1-6	TGTGCCAGCAGTGAACTACTTTCACCCCTCCACTTT	CASSELLSPLHF
few	TRBV5-6	-	TRBJ1-2	TGTGCCAGCAGCTTGGGAGACCGAACTATTGGCTACACCTTC	CASSLGDRTIGYTF
-	TRBV4-3	-	TRBJ1-3	TGCGCCAGCAGCCAAGATTACACAGTAGCTGGAAACACCATATATTTT	CASSQDYTVAGNTIYF
-	TRBV28	TRBD1	TRBJ1-2	TGTGCCAGCACCTCTAGCCGGGACAGGGGCTCTAACTATGGCTACACCTTC	CASTSSRDRGSNYGYTF
-	TRBV5-1	TRBD2	TRBJ2-5	TGCGCCAGCAGCCTTGGAATACTAGCGGATTCCCAAGAGACCCAGTACTTC	CASSLGILADSQETQYF
-	TRBV7-6	-	TRBJ2-2	TGTGCCAGCAGCGTAACGCGGGGTGATACCGGGGAGCTGTTTTTT	CASSVTRGDTGELFF
-	TRBV6-2/TRBV6-3	TRBD1	TRBJ1-2	TGTGCCAGCAGCGACTTCCCGAGGACAGGGCAATATGGCTACACCTTC	CASSDFPRTGQYGYTF
-	TRBV5-1	-	TRBJ2-1	TGCGCCAGCAGCGTCCAGGGAAATGAGCAGTTCTTC	CASSVQGNEQFF
-	TRBV5-1	-	TRBJ1-3	TGCGCCAGCAGCTCGAATGGGGGACTTTCTGGAAACACCATATATTTT	CASSSNGGLSGNTIYF
-	TRBV7-2	-	TRBJ2-3	TGTGCCAGCAGCTGGGGGAGGGGGGCTGGCACAGATACGCAGTATTTT	CASSWGRGAGTDTQYF
-	TRBV29-1	TRBD1	TRBJ2-5	TGCAGCGTGAGACAGGGCAGGGCCCAAGGGGCCCAGTACTTC	CSVRQGRAQGAQYF
medium-sized	TRBV20-1	-	TRBJ2-2	TGCAGTGCTAGTCAGAACACCGGGGAGCTGTTTTTT	CSASQNTGELFF
few	TRBV4-3	TRBD1	TRBJ1-2	TGCGCCAGCAGCCAGGGACAGTCTACCGTGGACTATGGCTACACCTTC	CASSQGQSTVDYGYTF
few	TRBV18	TRBD2	TRBJ2-2	TGTGCCAGCTCACCAACGTGGACTAGCGGGACGGGCACCGGGGAGCTGTTTTTT	CASSPTWTSGTGTGELFF
once	TRBV2	TRBD1	TRBJ1-2	TGTGCCAGCTTTTGGGGGGGACAGGCCGCTAACTATGGCTACACCTTC	CASFWGGQAANYGYTF
-	TRBV4-1	-	TRBJ2-3	TGCGCCAGCAGCCAAACTGGGGGGACAGATACGCAGTATTTT	CASSQTGGTDTQYF
-	TRBV4-1	TRBD2	TRBJ2-1	TGCGCCAGCAGCCAAGACCCTAGCGGAAGGGGCAATGAGCAGTTCTTC	CASSQDPSGRGNEQFF
-	TRBV7-9	-	TRBJ2-7	TGTGCCAGCGTCCCCCGGACAGAAACTTACGAGCAGTACTTC	CASVPRTETYEQYF
-	TRBV13	-	TRBJ1-5	TGTGCCAGCAGCTTACCAGGGGTTGGGCAGCCCCAGCATTTT	CASSLPGVGQPQHF
-	TRBV5-4	TRBD2	TRBJ2-1	TGTGCCAGCAGCTTGGCGACTAGCTATGAGCAGTTCTTC	CASSLATSYEQFF
-	TRBV5-1	-	TRBJ2-5	TGCGCCAGCAGCTTGACAGACCCCCAAGAGACCCAGTACTTC	CASSLTDPQETQYF
-	TRBV4-1	-	TRBJ1-3	TGCGCCAGCAGCCAAAATAACGGACAGCACTCTGGAAACACCATATATTTT	CASSQNNGQHSGNTIYF
-	TRBV4-3	-	TRBJ2-2	TGCGCCAGCAGCCAAGACAGTATAGGGGCCGGGGAGCTGTTTTTT	CASSQDSIGAGELFF